This TCR beta chain was retrieved from a study of HIV-infected patients and healthy controls. Study-level findings and limits: MAIT alpha-chain CDR3s were frequent in healthy controls, depleted in HIV+. Compared with controls, mean Gini indices were significantly raised in HIV-infected repertoires, possibly indicating oligoclonality. Only sixteen HIV-infected individuals were processed, a major limit on how widely findings apply. Healthy controls shared more CDR3 sequences between individuals than HIV-infected patients did.

No cell fractionation was done, so the repertoire covers all unsorted peripheral blood T cells. This clonotype was detected only a few times. The antigen is undetermined. Germline-derived CDR1 and CDR2 are MNHEY and SVGEGT. The V and J ends lost 10 bases and 0 bases respectively, with 12 bases between them. This CDR3 has 13 amino acids. Reverse transcription used 450 to 650 ng RNA and constant-region primers for alpha and beta. Separate chain-specific third strand synthesis with multiplexing indices produced the alpha and beta libraries. One entry per CDR3 protein, called by TCRdb with MiXCR from the 5' RACE reads. Of around 20,000 distinct CDR3 sequences listed, more than 10% are singletons.

The receptor's source is an adult in good health. Material for sequencing was blood. This rearrangement joins TRBV6-2 or TRBV6-3 to TRBJ1-2, with no clear D. CDR3 DNA: TGTGCCACCCGGACGGATCCTAACTATGGCTACACCTTC. Amino acid sequence: CATRTDPNYGYTF.